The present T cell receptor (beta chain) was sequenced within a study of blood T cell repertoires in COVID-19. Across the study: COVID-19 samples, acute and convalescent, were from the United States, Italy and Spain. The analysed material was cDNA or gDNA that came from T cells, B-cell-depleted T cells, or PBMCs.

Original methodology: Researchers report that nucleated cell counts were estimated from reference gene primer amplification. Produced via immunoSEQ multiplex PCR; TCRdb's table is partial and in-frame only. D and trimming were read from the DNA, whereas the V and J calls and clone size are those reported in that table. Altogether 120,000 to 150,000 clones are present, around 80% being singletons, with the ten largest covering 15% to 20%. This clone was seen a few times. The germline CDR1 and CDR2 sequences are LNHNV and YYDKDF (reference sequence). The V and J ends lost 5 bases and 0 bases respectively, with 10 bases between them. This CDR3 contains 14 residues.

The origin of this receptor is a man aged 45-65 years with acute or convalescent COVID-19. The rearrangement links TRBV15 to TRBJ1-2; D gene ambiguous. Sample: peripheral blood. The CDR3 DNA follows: TGTGCCACCAGCCCCACGGGAGCTAACTATGGCTACACCTTC. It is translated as CATSPTGANYGYTF.